The 31 T cell receptor beta chains reported below all come from one sample, sequenced in a study of a mutant IDH1 vaccine in newly diagnosed glioma. Time point reported: week 35, safety follow-up. A 20-mer mutant IDH1 peptide at 300 ug was injected subcutaneously with topical imiquimod. These TCRs are of unknown antigen specificity. Assay used: immunoSEQ multiplex PCR; TCRdb lists only in-frame clones, some missing. The repertoire consists of nearly 55,000 clones, with about 85% occurring once and the leading ten covering approximately 4%. Sequenced material: PBMCs, taken from a glioma patient whose treatment included an IDH1 peptide vaccine. These receptors originate from a woman under 30 with glioma.

The CDR3 DNA reads TGTGCCAGCAGCGTACTAGCGCGAAGACTCGATACGCAGTATTTT. It yields the protein CASSVLARRLDTQYF. V gene TRBV9 combines with J gene TRBJ2-3; the D gene is possibly TRBD2 (6 bases). This CDR3 is 15 amino acids long. Germline values: CDR1 SGDLS, CDR2 YYNGEE. With 1 base removed from V and 6 bases from J, the gap between germline ends came to 15 bases.

V gene TRBV15 combines with J gene TRBJ2-7, with D perhaps assigned TRBD1 or TRBD2 (5 bases each). Trimming shortened V by 3 bases and J by 2 bases, and 11 bases separated the two germline ends. The CDR3 covers 14 residues. Germline CDR1 reads LNHNV; CDR2 reads YYDKDF (reference sequence). This chain's CDR3 is CATSSRDPPYEQYF. The CDR3 DNA sequence: TGTGCCACCAGCAGCCGGGACCCCCCCTACGAGCAGTACTTC.

V and J are TRBV4-1 and TRBJ1-1, with D maybe TRBD1 (6 bases). This CDR3 contains 16 residues. V dropped 3 bases and J dropped 1 base, with 15 bases sitting between them. Germline assignment: CDR1 MGHRA and CDR2 YSYEKL. The CDR3 sequence is CASSQGGGRENTEAFF. CDR3 nucleotide sequence: TGCGCCAGCAGCCAGGGGGGCGGCAGGGAGAACACTGAAGCTTTCTTT.

J is TRBJ2-1 and V is TRBV13; 12 positions agree with TRBD1. V lost 1 base and J lost 2; bases outside the gene matches: 9. The CDR3 covers 19 residues. Germline CDR1 PRHDT, CDR2 FYEKMQ (reference sequence). The chain's CDR3 is CASSLEGTGGGSTYNEQFF. CDR3 nucleotides: TGTGCCAGCAGCTTAGAGGGGACAGGGGGCGGGTCGACCTACAATGAGCAGTTCTTC.

The V and J genes are TRBV5-6 and TRBJ2-5; possible D gene TRBD2, 5 bases. The CDR3 sequence is 12 residues long. Germline V gene lookup returns CDR1 SGHDT and CDR2 YYEEEE. Trimming stripped 3 bases from V and 11 bases from J, with 14 bases between. The CDR3 DNA reads TGTGCCAGCAGCTCGGCTCGGTGGGAGCAGTACTTC. Translated: CASSSARWEQYF. Variable domain in full (rest from reference TRBV5-6 and TRBJ2-5): DAGVTQSPTHLIKTRGQQVTLRCSPKSGHDTVSWYQQALGQGPQFIFQYYEEEERQRGNFPDRFSGHQFPNYSSELNVNALLLGDSALYLCASSSARWEQYFGPGTRLLVL.

The J gene is TRBJ2-2, the V gene TRBV2, with D hard to call. The germline V gene has CDR1 SNHLY and CDR2 FYNNEI. V was clipped by 5 bases and J by 5 bases, with 9 bases between them. This CDR3 is built from 13 residues. DNA of the CDR3: TGTGCCAGCAGTACCCGGCAGACCGGGGAGCTGTTTTTT. Translation gives CASSTRQTGELFF. Drawing the rest from reference TRBV2 and TRBJ2-2, the complete variable domain is EPEVTQTPSHQVTQMGQEVILRCVPISNHLYFYWYRQILGQKVEFLVSFYNNEISEKSEIFDDQFSVERPDGSNFTLKIRSTKLEDSAMYFCASSTRQTGELFFGEGSRLTVL.

The chain couples TRBV29-1 to TRBJ2-1; 14 bases line up with TRBD2. The CDR3 totals 17 residues. V lost 3 bases and J lost 4; bases outside the gene matches: 8. CDR1 is SQVTM and CDR2 is ANQGSEA in the germline V gene. The CDR3 DNA follows: TGCAGCGTTGATGGGACTAGCGGGAGCCCAAATTACAATGAGCAGTTCTTC. Translation gives CSVDGTSGSPNYNEQFF.

The chain joins TRBV7-6 to TRBJ2-7; no clear D. CDR1 and CDR2 from the germline V gene are SGHVS and FNYEAQ. Trimming pared 3 bases from V and 3 bases from J, leaving 9 bases between. The CDR3 is made up of 13 amino acids. DNA of the CDR3: TGTGCCAGCAGCTTGCAACCTATCTACGAGCAGTACTTC. Protein product: CASSLQPIYEQYF.

J is TRBJ2-7 and V is TRBV5-6, with D unresolved. From germline, CDR1 is SGHDT and CDR2 YYEEEE. With 0 bases removed from V and 2 bases from J, the gap between germline ends came to 9 bases. The CDR3 covers 14 residues. The CDR3 sequence: CASSLATKAYEQYF. The CDR3 DNA reads as TGTGCCAGCAGCTTGGCTACAAAGGCCTACGAGCAGTACTTC.

The rearrangement joins TRBV27 to TRBJ2-7; no definite D call. Trimming took 0 bases from V and 7 from J, leaving 13 bases between them. This CDR3 spans 14 amino acids. Germline-derived CDR1 and CDR2 are MNHEY and SMNVEV (reference sequence). The CDR3 is CASSLSTPSREQYF. The CDR3 coding sequence is TGTGCCAGCAGTTTATCGACCCCCTCTAGGGAGCAGTACTTC.

The J gene is TRBJ2-5, the V gene TRBV6-1; 7 bases are a match to TRBD1. This CDR3 has 13 residues. V lost 3 bases and J lost 4; bases outside the gene matches: 2. CDR1 and CDR2 (germline): MNHNS, SASEGT. The DNA of the CDR3 is TGTGCCAGCAGTGAGAGGGGGCGAGAGACCCAGTACTTC. This gives the protein CASSERGRETQYF.

The CDR3, as DNA: TGTGCCAGCAGCTACCCAGGGGGGGAAGCCAAAAACATTCAGTACTTC. It specifies CASSYPGGEAKNIQYF. The chain uses TRBV7-9 and TRBJ2-4; D may match TRBD1 or TRBD2 (7 bases each). The germline V gene has CDR1 SEHNR and CDR2 FQNEAQ (reference sequence). V was cut by 4 bases and J by 0 bases, with 13 bases left in between. The CDR3 is 16 residues long.

This clone was seen just once. V and J are TRBV5-1 and TRBJ2-2; 10 bases match TRBD1. V trimming: 4 bases; J trimming: 4 bases; junction bases outside the gene matches: 7. This CDR3 contains 16 residues. Germline CDR1 reads SGHRS; CDR2 reads YFSETQ. DNA of the CDR3: TGCGCCAGCAGCCCGGGACAGGGGAGGGCCACCGGGGAGCTGTTTTTT. Protein product: CASSPGQGRATGELFF. The variable domain in full, with the rest retrieved from reference TRBV5-1 and TRBJ2-2, is KAGVTQTPRYLIKTRGQQVTLSCSPISGHRSVSWYQQTPGQGLQFLFEYFSETQRNKGNFPGRFSGRQFSNSRSEMNVSTLELGDSALYLCASSPGQGRATGELFFGEGSRLTVL.

This sequence joins TRBV12-5 and TRBJ2-6, with D perhaps TRBD1 (6 bases). This CDR3 spans 19 amino acids. Looked up from germline, CDR1 is LGHNT and CDR2 is FRNRAP. V shed 4 bases and J shed 0 bases, with 19 bases lying between them. The DNA of the CDR3 is TGTGCTAGTGGTTCCCCGACCCGGGACAAGAGCTCTGGGGCCAACGTCCTGACTTTC. This gives the protein CASGSPTRDKSSGANVLTF.

The CDR3 loop reads CASSLEGLGYTF. Here the CDR3 DNA reads TGTGCCAGCAGCCTCGAGGGGCTTGGCTACACCTTC. The gene calls are TRBV7-2 and TRBJ1-2; D may be TRBD1 (5 bases). Germline CDR1 and CDR2: SGHTA and FQGNSA. There are 12 residues in the CDR3. The V end lost 5 bases, the J end lost 7 bases, and 11 bases lay between the germline ends.

This rearrangement joins TRBV6-5 to TRBJ2-1; D unresolved. CDR3 length: 13 amino acids. The V end was cut by 6 bases, the J end by 10 bases, with 16 bases between. The germline CDR1 and CDR2 sequences are MNHEY and SVGAGI. This chain's CDR3 is CASSSGSLREQFF. The CDR3 region has the DNA TGTGCCAGCAGCTCGGGCTCCTTGAGAGAGCAGTTCTTC.

The V call is TRBV28, the J call TRBJ1-2; perhaps TRBD1 as D (5 bases). V lost 5 bases and J lost 4, with 14 bases in between. This CDR3 region has 14 residues. Germline V lookup: CDR1 MDHEN, CDR2 SYDVKM. CDR3 nucleotides: TGTGCCAGCAGTCGGACAAATCCCCCCTATGGCTACACCTTC. This encodes CASSRTNPPYGYTF.

The table lists this clone with a few counts. This sequence joins TRBV4-2 and TRBJ1-5, with D hard to call. The V and J ends lost 1 base and 0 bases respectively, with 10 bases between them. The CDR3 is 16 residues long. Germline lookup yields CDR1 LGHNA and CDR2 YNFKEQ. CDR3 sequence: CASSQVAGNSNQPQHF. Written as DNA, the CDR3 is TGTGCCAGCAGCCAAGTTGCAGGCAATAGCAATCAGCCCCAGCATTTT.

The chain couples TRBV4-2 to TRBJ1-4; D may be TRBD1 (5 bases). Trimming removed 4 bases at V and 8 bases at J, with 14 bases between. The CDR3 has 14 amino acids. Looked up from germline, CDR1 is LGHNA and CDR2 is YNFKEQ. The CDR3 DNA is TGTGCCAGCAGCCCCAGACGGGACCAAGAAAAACTGTTTTTT. Its protein is CASSPRRDQEKLFF.

V is TRBV9 and J is TRBJ2-7; TRBD1 is a possible D gene (6 bases). The V and J ends lost 4 bases and 4 bases respectively, with 12 bases between them. CDR3 length: 13 amino acids. Germline V gene data show CDR1 as SGDLS and CDR2 as YYNGEE. The DNA of the CDR3 is TGTGCCAGCAGCCCCTGGGGGCGATACGAGCAGTACTTC. Translating it yields CASSPWGRYEQYF. Looking up the rest from reference TRBV9 and TRBJ2-7 gives the full variable domain: DSGVTQTPKHLITATGQRVTLRCSPRSGDLSVYWYQQSLDQGLQFLIQYYNGEERAKGNILERFSAQQFPDLHSELNLSSLELGDSALYFCASSPWGRYEQYFGPGTRLTVT.

The genes are TRBV5-6 and TRBJ1-4; D not certain. The V gene lost 2 bases and the J gene lost 6 bases, with 14 bases spanning the gap. CDR1 SGHDT and CDR2 YYEEEE come from the germline V gene. This CDR3 contains 15 residues. CDR3 protein: CASSLSRNGDEKLFF. CDR3 sequence (DNA): TGTGCCAGCAGCTTATCTCGAAACGGGGATGAAAAACTGTTTTTT.

The table lists this clone with a few counts. The V gene is TRBV29-1, the J gene TRBJ1-2; 9 positions agree with TRBD1. Per germline, CDR1 SQVTM and CDR2 ANQGSEA. This CDR3 is built from 13 residues. V shed 7 bases and J 2 bases; nucleotides not matched to a gene: 5. CDR3 region: CSARQGDNYGYTF. In DNA form, the CDR3 reads TGCAGCGCACGACAGGGGGACAACTATGGCTACACCTTC. Full variable domain (outside the CDR3, taken from reference TRBV29-1 and TRBJ1-2): SAVISQKPSRDICQRGTSLTIQCQVDSQVTMMFWYRQQPGQSLTLIATANQGSEATYESGFVIDKFPISRPNLTFSTLTVSNMSPEDSSIYLCSARQGDNYGYTFGSGTRLTVV.

V usage is TRBV6-5 and J usage is TRBJ2-1; 13 bases agree with TRBD2. Germline V CDR1 and CDR2: MNHEY, SVGAGI. This CDR3 has 15 amino acids. V lost 6 bases, J lost 9 bases, and 8 bases stayed unmatched. The CDR3 here is CASSRRTSGSGEQFF. CDR3 bases: TGTGCCAGCAGCCGCAGGACTAGCGGGAGTGGTGAGCAGTTCTTC.

This chain joins TRBV6-6 and TRBJ1-5; 7 nucleotides match TRBD1. V lost 6 bases to trimming and J lost 9 bases; unmatched junction nucleotides: 14. Germline CDR1 and CDR2: MNHNY and SVGAGI (reference sequence). This CDR3 contains 15 residues. The CDR3 DNA reads as TGTGCCAGCAGCCCAGCCGGGGACAGTGGAAGGCCCCAGCATTTT. Translated: CASSPAGDSGRPQHF.

This clone was seen a handful of times. The CDR3 loop reads CASSLSTGVTEAFF. CDR3 DNA sequence: TGTGCCAGCAGTTTGTCTACAGGGGTTACTGAAGCTTTCTTT. The chain joins TRBV28 to TRBJ1-1; 7 bases line up with TRBD1. This CDR3 spans 14 amino acids. Germline loops: CDR1 MDHEN, CDR2 SYDVKM. V was clipped by 3 bases and J by 5 bases; unmatched bases: 6.

The chain links TRBV7-2 to TRBJ1-1, with 9 bases fitting TRBD1. Germline V gene sequence: CDR1 SGHTA, CDR2 FQGNSA. The ends lost 5 bases at V and 4 bases at J; junction bases unmatched: 11. This CDR3 is built from 16 residues. In DNA, the CDR3 is TGTGCCAGCAGCCTCCGGGACAGGGCTGGGCCCACTGAAGCTTTCTTT. As protein: CASSLRDRAGPTEAFF.

A few counts support this clone. The rearrangement joins TRBV5-4 to TRBJ1-1; D is unresolved. V was cut by 4 bases and J by 1 base, with 5 bases left in between. The CDR3 is 12 residues long. Germline V gene lookup returns CDR1 SGHNT and CDR2 YYREEE (reference sequence). Here the CDR3 reads CASSPPNTEAFF. The CDR3 DNA is TGTGCCAGCAGCCCGCCGAACACTGAAGCTTTCTTT.

The chain employs TRBV15 and TRBJ1-5; 8 nucleotides agree with TRBD1. Losses at the gene ends were 0 bases for V and 7 bases for J; bases not matched to a gene: 8. Germline V gene sequence: CDR1 LNHNV, CDR2 YYDKDF (reference sequence). This CDR3 contains 16 residues. This CDR3 is CATSRDLQGAGQPQHF. CDR3 nucleotide sequence: TGTGCCACCAGCAGAGATCTTCAGGGGGCTGGACAGCCCCAGCATTTT.

The chain is built from TRBV7-2 and TRBJ2-7; the D gene is possibly TRBD1 (5 bases). The CDR3 has 13 amino acids. CDR1 is SGHTA, CDR2 FQGNSA, per germline. Trimming removed 0 bases from V and 6 bases from J, with 9 bases in between. The CDR3 here is CASSLAQGSEQYF. The DNA for the CDR3 is TGTGCCAGCAGCTTAGCTCAGGGCTCCGAGCAGTACTTC.

The chain employs TRBV4-1 and TRBJ1-5, with D possibly matching TRBD1 (5 bases). V was pared by 0 bases and J by 2 bases, with 8 bases between. The CDR3 is 15 amino acids. Germline V gene data show CDR1 as MGHRA and CDR2 as YSYEKL. In DNA form, the CDR3 reads TGCGCCAGCAGCCAAGATCCACAGGGCAATCAGCCCCAGCATTTT. Amino acids: CASSQDPQGNQPQHF.

V gene TRBV29-1 combines with J gene TRBJ2-5, with 15 bases lining up with TRBD2. Per the germline V gene, CDR1 is SQVTM and CDR2 is ANQGSEA. J gave up 2 bases and V 7 bases, and 11 bases lay outside the gene matches. The CDR3 contains 17 residues. The CDR3 DNA reads as TGCAGCGCCCCGCCGGGACTAGCGGGAGGCGCGCAAGAGACCCAGTACTTC. Its protein product is CSAPPGLAGGAQETQYF.